These T cell receptor beta chains were read from a single sample in a study of regulatory T cells in long-lasting Graves disease. TCRdb called the multiplex PCR reads again in MiXCR, with one record for every CDR3 protein. The top ten clones hold under 50% of a sample with 600,000 to 850,000 distinct CDR3 sequences, 30% of them seen once. The source was peripheral blood mononuclear cells (PBMCs), collected when the disease was refractory, from a patient treated with antithyroid drugs. Every receptor here comes from a female donor with Graves disease. Both conserved end residues are part of each CDR3. The order of the fields is D gene, clone size, CDR3 length, J gene, V gene, CDR3 protein, CDR3 DNA. A D gene is named only where the DNA matches it firmly. Size is stated for part of the rows, as once, few or many counts, or as a class when the clone is expanded.

D: .; size: .; length: 13; J: TRBJ2-1; V: TRBV7-6; CDR3: CASSSQGYNEQFF; DNA: TGTGCCAGCAGCTCCCAGGGATACAATGAGCAGTTCTTC
D: .; size: few; length: 14; J: TRBJ2-7; V: TRBV12-3/TRBV12-4; CDR3: CASSLGGLAREQYF; DNA: TGTGCCAGCAGTTTAGGGGGACTGGCCCGCGAGCAGTACTTC
D: .; size: .; length: 13; J: TRBJ1-5; V: TRBV6-1; CDR3: CASRLDSVQPQHF; DNA: TGTGCCAGCAGGCTAGATTCGGTTCAGCCCCAGCATTTT
D: .; size: .; length: 13; J: TRBJ1-1; V: TRBV7-9; CDR3: CASSPRVYTEACF; DNA: TGTGCTTCTTCCCCCAGGGTTTACACTGAAGCTTGCTTT
D: .; size: few; length: 14; J: TRBJ1-2; V: TRBV19; CDR3: CASRDGDGPYGYTF; DNA: TGTGCCAGTAGAGATGGCGACGGACCCTATGGCTACACCTTC
D: TRBD1; size: once; length: 15; J: TRBJ1-1; V: TRBV29-1; CDR3: CSVPDREGAGLRAFF; DNA: TGCAGCGTTCCCGACCGCGAGGGGGCCGGTCTGAGAGCTTTCTTT
D: TRBD1; size: once; length: 14; J: TRBJ2-6; V: TRBV6-2/TRBV6-3; CDR3: CASSTGEGANVPTF; DNA: TGTGCCAGCAGCACAGGGGAAGGGGCCAACGTCCCGACTTTC
D: TRBD2; size: few; length: 15; J: TRBJ2-5; V: TRBV12-3/TRBV12-4; CDR3: CASRPSGRAYETQYF; DNA: TGTGCCAGCAGACCTAGCGGGAGGGCCTATGAGACCCAGTACTTC
D: .; size: .; length: 14; J: TRBJ1-3; V: TRBV20-1; CDR3: CSARVRGPGNTIYF; DNA: TGCAGTGCTAGAGTTAGGGGACCTGGAAACACCATATATTTT
D: TRBD2; size: .; length: 15; J: TRBJ2-5; V: TRBV5-1; CDR3: CASSFDAGVRETQYF; DNA: TGCGCCAGCAGCTTCGACGCGGGAGTGCGAGAGACCCAGTACTTC
D: .; size: .; length: 15; J: TRBJ2-2; V: TRBV6-2/TRBV6-3; CDR3: CASSYWPPNTGELFF; DNA: TGTGCCAGCAGTTATTGGCCACCCAACACCGGGGAGCTGTTTTTT
D: TRBD1; size: .; length: 16; J: TRBJ1-5; V: TRBV20-1; CDR3: CSASREGGTWDQPQHF; DNA: TGCAGTGCTAGCCGAGAAGGGGGCACGTGGGATCAGCCCCAGCATTTT
D: .; size: .; length: 14; J: TRBJ2-7; V: TRBV25-1; CDR3: CASSEEGPSYEQYF; DNA: TGTGCCAGCAGTGAAGAAGGGCCCTCCTACGAGCAGTACTTC
D: .; size: .; length: 15; J: TRBJ1-2; V: TRBV7-2; CDR3: CASSAQGLQGYGYTF; DNA: TGTGCCAGCAGCGCCCAAGGGTTGCAGGGGTATGGCTACACCTTC
D: TRBD1; size: few; length: 16; J: TRBJ1-1; V: TRBV6-5; CDR3: CASSSQGALMNTEAFF; DNA: TGTGCCAGCAGTTCACAGGGGGCCCTAATGAACACTGAAGCTTTCTTT
D: TRBD1; size: few; length: 14; J: TRBJ2-5; V: TRBV20-1; CDR3: CSAPTTGSQETQYF; DNA: TGCAGTGCGCCCACGACAGGGAGTCAAGAGACCCAGTACTTC
D: .; size: .; length: 18; J: TRBJ2-6; V: TRBV11-2; CDR3: CASSFSVPSAGGANVLTF; DNA: TGTGCCAGCAGCTTCTCCGTACCTAGTGCGGGTGGGGCCAACGTCCTGACTTTC
D: TRBD2; size: few; length: 15; J: TRBJ2-7; V: TRBV10-2; CDR3: CASSHGLAASYEQYF; DNA: TGCGCCAGCAGTCACGGACTAGCGGCCTCCTACGAGCAGTACTTC
D: TRBD1; size: many; length: 14; J: TRBJ1-2; V: TRBV12-3/TRBV12-4; CDR3: CASSPRTGSYGYTF; DNA: TGTGCCAGCAGTCCGAGGACAGGGAGTTATGGCTACACCTTC